This TCR beta chain was recovered during a study of blood T cells in healthy people across ages. In its sample, this clonotype was seen a few times. A much larger clone is a single base away; this may be a read error. Primers used in a second PCR of roughly 6 to 11 cycles were a sample-barcoded 5' primer and a J-beta primer mix. MiXCR was run by TCRdb on the 5' RACE reads, yielding one entry per CDR3 protein. The sample lists about 1.7 million distinct CDR3 sequences; roughly 27% were seen once. The TCR sequence derives from a woman in her 30s in good health. The sequencing sample was made of blood.

The CDR3 is CSAPYTDTQYF. Written as DNA, the CDR3 is TGCAGTGCTCCTTACACAGATACGCAGTATTTT. This chain joins TRBV20-1 and TRBJ2-3; D unresolved. The CDR3 is 11 amino acids. Per the germline V gene, CDR1 is DFQATT and CDR2 is SNEGSKA (reference sequence). Trimming pared 5 bases from V and 2 bases from J, leaving 5 bases between.